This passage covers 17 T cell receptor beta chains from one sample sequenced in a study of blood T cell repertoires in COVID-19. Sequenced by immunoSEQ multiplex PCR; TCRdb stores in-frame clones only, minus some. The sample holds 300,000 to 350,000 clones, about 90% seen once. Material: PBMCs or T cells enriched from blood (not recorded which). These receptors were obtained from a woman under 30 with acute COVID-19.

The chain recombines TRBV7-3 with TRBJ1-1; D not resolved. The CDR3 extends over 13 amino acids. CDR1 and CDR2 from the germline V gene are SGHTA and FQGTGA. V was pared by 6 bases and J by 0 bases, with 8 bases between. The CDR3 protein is CASSKQMNTEAFF. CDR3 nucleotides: TGTGCCAGCAGTAAACAAATGAACACTGAAGCTTTCTTT.

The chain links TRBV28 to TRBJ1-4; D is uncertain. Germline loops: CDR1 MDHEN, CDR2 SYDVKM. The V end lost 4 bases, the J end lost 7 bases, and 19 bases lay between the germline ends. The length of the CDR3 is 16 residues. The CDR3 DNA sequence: TGTGCCAGCAGTTCACCCGGCGGCCGTCACGGTGAAAAACTGTTTTTT. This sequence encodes CASSSPGGRHGEKLFF.

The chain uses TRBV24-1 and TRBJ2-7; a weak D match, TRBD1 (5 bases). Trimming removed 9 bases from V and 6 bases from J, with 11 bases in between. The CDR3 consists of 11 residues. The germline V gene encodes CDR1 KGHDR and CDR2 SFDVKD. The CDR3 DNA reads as TGTGCCACCGGGCAGGGCGGCGAGCAGTACTTC. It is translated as CATGQGGEQYF.

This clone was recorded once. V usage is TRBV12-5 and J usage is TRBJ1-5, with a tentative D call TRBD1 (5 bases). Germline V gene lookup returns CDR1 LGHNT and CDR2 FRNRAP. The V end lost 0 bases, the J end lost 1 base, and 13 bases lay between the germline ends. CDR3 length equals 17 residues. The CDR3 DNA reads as TGTGCTAGTGGTTTGGTACTTAGGACACCGAGCAATCAGCCCCAGCATTTT. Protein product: CASGLVLRTPSNQPQHF.

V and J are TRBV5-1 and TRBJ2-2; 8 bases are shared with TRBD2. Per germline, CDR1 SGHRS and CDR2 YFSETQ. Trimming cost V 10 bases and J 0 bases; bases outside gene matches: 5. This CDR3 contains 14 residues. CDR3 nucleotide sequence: TGCGCCGGAAAGACTAGCGCGAACACCGGGGAGCTGTTTTTT. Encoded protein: CAGKTSANTGELFF.

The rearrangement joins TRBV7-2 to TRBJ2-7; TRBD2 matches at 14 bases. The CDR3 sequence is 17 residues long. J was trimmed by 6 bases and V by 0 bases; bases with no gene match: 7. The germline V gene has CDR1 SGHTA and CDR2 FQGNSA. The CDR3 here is CASSLALTGLAGAEQYF. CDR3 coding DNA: TGTGCCAGCAGCTTAGCTCTTACGGGACTAGCGGGAGCCGAGCAGTACTTC.

For the CDR3, the DNA is TGTGCCAGCAGTTTAAGCGGACAGCTCTACGAGCAGTACTTC. It encodes CASSLSGQLYEQYF. The chain employs TRBV28 and TRBJ2-7, with D possibly being TRBD1 (6 bases). Trimming removed 2 bases from V and 3 bases from J, with 11 bases in between. This CDR3 is built from 14 residues. The V gene's germline CDR1 is MDHEN and CDR2 SYDVKM.

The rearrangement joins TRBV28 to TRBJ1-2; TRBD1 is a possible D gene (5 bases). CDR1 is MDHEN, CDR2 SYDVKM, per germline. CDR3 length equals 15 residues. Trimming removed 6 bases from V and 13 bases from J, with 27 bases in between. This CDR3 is CASSLQRPDRQHLTF. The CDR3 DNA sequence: TGTGCCAGCAGCCTGCAGCGCCCTGATAGACAGCATCTCACCTTC.

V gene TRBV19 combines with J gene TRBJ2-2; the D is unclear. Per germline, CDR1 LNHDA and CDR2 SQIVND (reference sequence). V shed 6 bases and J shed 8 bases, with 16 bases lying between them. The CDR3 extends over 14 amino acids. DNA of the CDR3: TGTGCCAGTAGAGACGGGTCTCTTGGGGGGGAGCTGTTTTTT. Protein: CASRDGSLGGELFF. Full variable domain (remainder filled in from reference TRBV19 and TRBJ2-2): DGGITQSPKYLFRKEGQNVTLSCEQNLNHDAMYWYRQDPGQGLRLIYYSQIVNDFQKGDIAEGYSVSREKKESFPLTVTSAQKNPTAFYLCASRDGSLGGELFFGEGSRLTVL.

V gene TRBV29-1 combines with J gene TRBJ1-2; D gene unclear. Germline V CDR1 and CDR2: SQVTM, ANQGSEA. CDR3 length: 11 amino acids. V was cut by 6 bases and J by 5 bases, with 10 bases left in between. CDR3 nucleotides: TGCAGCGTACGGTACGCTTATGGCTACACCTTC. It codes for CSVRYAYGYTF.

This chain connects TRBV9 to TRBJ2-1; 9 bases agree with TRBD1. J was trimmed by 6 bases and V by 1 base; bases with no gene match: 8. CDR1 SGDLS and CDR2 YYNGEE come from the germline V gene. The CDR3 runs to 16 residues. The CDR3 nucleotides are TGTGCCAGCAGCGTACAAGGACAGGGGATGGGCAATGAGCAGTTCTTC. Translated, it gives CASSVQGQGMGNEQFF.

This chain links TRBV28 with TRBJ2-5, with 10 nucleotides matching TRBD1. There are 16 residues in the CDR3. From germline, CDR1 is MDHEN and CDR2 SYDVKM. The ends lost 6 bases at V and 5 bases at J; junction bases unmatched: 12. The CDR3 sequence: CASSDRGQQNRETQYF. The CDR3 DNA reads TGTGCCAGCAGCGACAGGGGGCAACAGAATAGGGAGACCCAGTACTTC. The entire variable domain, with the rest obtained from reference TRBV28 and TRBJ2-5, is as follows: DVKVTQSSRYLVKRTGEKVFLECVQDMDHENMFWYRQDPGLGLRLIYFSYDVKMKEKGDIPEGYSVSREKKERFSLILESASTNQTSMYLCASSDRGQQNRETQYFGPGTRLLVL.

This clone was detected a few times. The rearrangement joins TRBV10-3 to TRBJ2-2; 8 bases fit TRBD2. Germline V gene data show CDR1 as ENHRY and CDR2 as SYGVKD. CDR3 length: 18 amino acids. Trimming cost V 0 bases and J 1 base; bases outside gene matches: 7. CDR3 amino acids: CAISESKTSARNTGELFF. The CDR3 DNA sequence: TGTGCCATCAGTGAGTCGAAGACTAGCGCGAGGAACACCGGGGAGCTGTTTTTT.

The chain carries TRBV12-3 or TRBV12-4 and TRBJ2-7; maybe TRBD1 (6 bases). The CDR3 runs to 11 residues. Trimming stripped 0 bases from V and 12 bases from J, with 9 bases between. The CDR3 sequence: CASSLAYRAYF. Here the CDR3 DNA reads TGTGCCAGCAGTTTAGCGTACAGGGCGTACTTC.

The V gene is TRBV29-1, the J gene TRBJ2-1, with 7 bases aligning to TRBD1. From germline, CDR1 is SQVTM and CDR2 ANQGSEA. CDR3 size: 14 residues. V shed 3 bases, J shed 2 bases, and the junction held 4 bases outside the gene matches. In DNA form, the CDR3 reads TGCAGCGTTGACTCCGGGACAGCCTACAATGAGCAGTTCTTC. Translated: CSVDSGTAYNEQFF.

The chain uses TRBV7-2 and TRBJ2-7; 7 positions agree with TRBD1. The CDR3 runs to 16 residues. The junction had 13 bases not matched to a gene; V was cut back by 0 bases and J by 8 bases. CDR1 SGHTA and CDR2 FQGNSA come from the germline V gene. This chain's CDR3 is CASSLAATGTVRKQYF. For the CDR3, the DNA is TGTGCCAGCAGCTTAGCGGCCACCGGGACAGTACGGAAGCAGTACTTC.

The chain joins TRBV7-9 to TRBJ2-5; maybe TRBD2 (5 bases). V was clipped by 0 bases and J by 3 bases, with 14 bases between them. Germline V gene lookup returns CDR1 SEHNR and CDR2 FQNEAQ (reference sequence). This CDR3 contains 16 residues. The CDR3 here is CASSLAFMPEEETQYF. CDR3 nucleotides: TGTGCCAGCAGCTTAGCATTTATGCCGGAGGAAGAGACCCAGTACTTC.